Below, 13 T cell receptor beta chains from the same sample are listed, as sequenced in a study of control samples from healthy donors and cancer patients. Profiling relied on immunoSEQ multiplex PCR, and the TCRdb table lists in-frame clones only, not all of them. In the table there are 73,000 or so clones, approximately 84% of which are singletons. Material: blood. These TCRs come from a woman aged 50 to 60 in good health.

The chain combines TRBV12-5 with TRBJ1-4, with no clear D. This CDR3 region has 18 residues. V was shortened by 0 bases and J by 0 bases, with 14 bases between the two germline ends. In germline, CDR1 is LGHNT, CDR2 FRNRAP. The CDR3 sequence: CASGLVLGRTATNEKLFF. DNA for the CDR3: TGTGCTAGTGGTTTGGTATTGGGTCGGACGGCAACTAATGAAAAACTGTTTTTT.

The DNA for the CDR3 is TGTGCCATCAGCTCTAGCGGGAGAGACACAGATACGCAGTATTTT. Protein product: CAISSSGRDTDTQYF. The rearrangement links TRBV10-3 to TRBJ2-3; TRBD2 agrees at 10 bases. Trimming removed 6 bases from V and 2 bases from J; junction bases left unmatched: 5. The germline V gene encodes CDR1 ENHRY and CDR2 SYGVKD. The CDR3 spans 15 residues.

V gene TRBV21-1 combines with J gene TRBJ1-5; TRBD1 is the table's D call, not checked against the DNA. TRBV21-1 is listed as a pseudogene. The CDR3 covers 18 residues. CDR3 coding DNA: TGTGCCAGCAGCAAAGTGAAGGGGGACAGGGGGAGCAATCAGCCCCAGCATTTT. Translating gives CASSKVKGDRGSNQPQHF.

This chain links TRBV28 with TRBJ2-5, with D tentatively TRBD1 or TRBD2 (5 bases each). The germline V gene has CDR1 MDHEN and CDR2 SYDVKM. Trimming shortened V by 2 bases and J by 4 bases, and 17 bases separated the two germline ends. The CDR3 consists of 16 residues. The CDR3 DNA is TGTGCCAGCAGTTTAGGGGACCTCAGCCCTGTAGAGACCCAGTACTTC. It codes for CASSLGDLSPVETQYF.

The CDR3 protein is CASSYSGGSDSYEQYF. DNA of the CDR3: TGTGCCAGCAGTTACTCGGGAGGGTCCGATTCCTACGAGCAGTACTTC. The rearrangement links TRBV6-5 to TRBJ2-7; 7 bases agree with TRBD2. Per the germline V gene, CDR1 is MNHEY and CDR2 is SVGAGI. Unmatched junction bases numbered 6, after V lost 0 bases and J lost 1 base. The CDR3 loop spans 16 amino acids.

In this sample, this clone turned up once. The V call is TRBV19, the J call TRBJ2-7; tentative D call: TRBD1 (6 bases). In germline, CDR1 is LNHDA, CDR2 SQIVND (reference sequence). The CDR3 has 14 residues. The V and J ends lost 9 bases and 7 bases respectively, with 22 bases between them. The CDR3 region is CASAVGTISTEQYF. CDR3 nucleotides: TGTGCCAGCGCTGTTGGGACAATCTCTACAGAGCAGTACTTC. The full variable domain, with the rest looked up from reference TRBV19 and TRBJ2-7, is DGGITQSPKYLFRKEGQNVTLSCEQNLNHDAMYWYRQDPGQGLRLIYYSQIVNDFQKGDIAEGYSVSREKKESFPLTVTSAQKNPTAFYLCASAVGTISTEQYFGPGTRLTVT.

Concerning this clone: This same CDR3 is encoded by further DNA sequences in the sample. J is TRBJ2-3 and V is TRBV5-1; D remains ambiguous. Deletions cut 0 bases from V and 2 bases from J, with 7 bases between. The CDR3 consists of 14 residues. Germline V gene lookup returns CDR1 SGHRS and CDR2 YFSETQ. CDR3 DNA: TGCGCCAGCAGCTTGGGAGGATACACAGATACGCAGTATTTT. Protein sequence: CASSLGGYTDTQYF.

The V gene is TRBV7-9, the J gene TRBJ1-2; TRBD1 agrees at 8 bases. Trimming at V came to 5 bases and at J to 4 bases, leaving 9 bases not matched to a gene. The length of the CDR3 is 15 residues. The germline gives CDR1 SEHNR, CDR2 FQNEAQ (reference sequence). The CDR3 coding sequence is TGTGCCAGCAGCAGAGGACAGGGACAAGGCTATGGCTACACCTTC. Translated, it gives CASSRGQGQGYGYTF.

This rearrangement joins TRBV5-1 to TRBJ1-2; D is perhaps TRBD1 (5 bases). CDR1 SGHRS and CDR2 YFSETQ come from the germline V gene. This CDR3 is 15 amino acids long. The ends were cut back, 0 bases at V and 7 bases at J, with 16 bases in the middle. As DNA, the CDR3 is TGCGCCAGCAGCTTGGCCCGAGACGGGACTAGTGGCTACACCTTC. It yields the protein CASSLARDGTSGYTF.

The chain couples TRBV28 to TRBJ1-1; unclear D gene. Germline V gene data show CDR1 as MDHEN and CDR2 as SYDVKM. The CDR3 consists of 14 residues. Trimming shortened V by 4 bases and J by 7 bases, and 16 bases separated the two germline ends. CDR3 nucleotide sequence: TGTGCCAGCAGTTGGGTGAACCAGAGACTTGAAGCTTTCTTT. Residues: CASSWVNQRLEAFF.

CDR3: CAISRDRTNTEAFF. In DNA form, the CDR3 reads TGTGCCATCAGTCGGGACAGAACGAACACTGAAGCTTTCTTT. V usage is TRBV10-3 and J usage is TRBJ1-1, with 7 bases fitting TRBD1. CDR3 length: 14 amino acids. Trimming removed 5 bases from V and 1 base from J; junction bases left unmatched: 4. Germline V gives CDR1 ENHRY, CDR2 SYGVKD.

The J gene is TRBJ2-1, the V gene TRBV19, with 11 bases matching TRBD2. The CDR3 is made up of 16 amino acids. The V gene's germline CDR1 is LNHDA and CDR2 SQIVND (reference sequence). Trimming cost V 5 bases and J 6 bases; bases outside gene matches: 9. The CDR3 is CASSSWLAGGRNEQFF. CDR3 bases: TGTGCCAGTAGTTCTTGGCTAGCGGGAGGCCGCAATGAGCAGTTCTTC. The whole variable domain, remainder taken from reference TRBV19 and TRBJ2-1, is DGGITQSPKYLFRKEGQNVTLSCEQNLNHDAMYWYRQDPGQGLRLIYYSQIVNDFQKGDIAEGYSVSREKKESFPLTVTSAQKNPTAFYLCASSSWLAGGRNEQFFGPGTRLTVL.

This chain connects TRBV11-2 to TRBJ2-3, with D unresolved. The CDR3 sequence is 13 residues long. V was trimmed by 4 bases and J by 3 bases, leaving 8 bases between them. Germline V gene lookup returns CDR1 SGHAT and CDR2 FQNNGV. This chain's CDR3 is CASSSDLTDTQYF. The CDR3 coding sequence is TGTGCCAGCAGCTCGGATCTTACAGATACGCAGTATTTT.